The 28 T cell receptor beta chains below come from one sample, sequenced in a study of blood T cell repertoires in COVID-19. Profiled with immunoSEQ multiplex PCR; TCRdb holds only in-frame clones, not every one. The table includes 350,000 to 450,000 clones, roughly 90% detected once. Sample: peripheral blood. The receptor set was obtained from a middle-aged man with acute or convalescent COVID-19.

The CDR3 is CAWSRDRARNQPQHF. The CDR3 DNA is TGTGCCTGGAGTAGAGACAGGGCCCGTAATCAGCCCCAGCATTTT. V and J are TRBV30 and TRBJ1-5, with 7 nucleotides matching TRBD1. Germline values: CDR1 GTSNPN, CDR2 SVGIG (reference sequence). Trimming took 2 bases from V and 4 from J; bases not matched to a gene: 8. The CDR3 has 15 amino acids.

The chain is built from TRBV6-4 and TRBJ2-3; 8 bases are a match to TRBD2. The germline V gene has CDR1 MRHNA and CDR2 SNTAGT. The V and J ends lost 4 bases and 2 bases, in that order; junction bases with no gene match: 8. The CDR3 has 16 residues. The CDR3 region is CASSVAGGGPTDTQYF. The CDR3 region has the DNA TGTGCCAGCAGTGTCGCCGGGGGGGGACCCACAGATACGCAGTATTTT.

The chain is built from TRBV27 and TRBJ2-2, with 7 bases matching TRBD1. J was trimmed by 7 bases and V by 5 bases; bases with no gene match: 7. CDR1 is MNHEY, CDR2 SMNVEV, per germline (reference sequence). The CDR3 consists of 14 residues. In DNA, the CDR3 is TGTGCCAGCAGTCCGGGACAGCGAAGCGGGGAGCTGTTTTTT. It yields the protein CASSPGQRSGELFF.

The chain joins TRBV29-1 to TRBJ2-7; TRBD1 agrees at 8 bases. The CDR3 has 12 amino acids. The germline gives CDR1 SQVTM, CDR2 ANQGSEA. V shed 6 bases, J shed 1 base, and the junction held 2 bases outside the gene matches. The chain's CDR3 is CSVGDRSYEQYF. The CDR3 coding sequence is TGCAGCGTGGGGGACAGGTCCTACGAGCAGTACTTC.

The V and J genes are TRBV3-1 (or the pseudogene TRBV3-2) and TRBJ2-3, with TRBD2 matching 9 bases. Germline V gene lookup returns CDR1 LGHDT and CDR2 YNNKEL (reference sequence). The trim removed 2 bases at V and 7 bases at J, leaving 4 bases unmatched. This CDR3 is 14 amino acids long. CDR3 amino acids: CASSQLLAGHTQYF. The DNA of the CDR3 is TGTGCCAGCAGCCAACTTCTAGCGGGGCATACGCAGTATTTT.

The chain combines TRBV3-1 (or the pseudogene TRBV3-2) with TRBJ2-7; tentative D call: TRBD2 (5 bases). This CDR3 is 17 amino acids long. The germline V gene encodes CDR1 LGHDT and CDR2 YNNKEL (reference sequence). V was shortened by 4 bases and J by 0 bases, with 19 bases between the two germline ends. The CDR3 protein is CASSRLRDGQSSYEQYF. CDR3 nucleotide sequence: TGTGCCAGCAGCCGACTAAGAGATGGGCAGAGCTCCTACGAGCAGTACTTC.

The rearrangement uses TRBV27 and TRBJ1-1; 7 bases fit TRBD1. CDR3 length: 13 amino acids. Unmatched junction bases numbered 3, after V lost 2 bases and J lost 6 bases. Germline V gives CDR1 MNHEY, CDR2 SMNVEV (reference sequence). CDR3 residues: CASSLAQGSEAFF. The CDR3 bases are TGTGCCAGCAGTTTAGCACAGGGGTCTGAAGCTTTCTTT.

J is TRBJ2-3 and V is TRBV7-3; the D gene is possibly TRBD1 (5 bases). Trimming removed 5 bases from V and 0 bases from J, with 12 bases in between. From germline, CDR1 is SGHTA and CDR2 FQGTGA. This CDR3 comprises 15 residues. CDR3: CASSPRTSSTDTQYF. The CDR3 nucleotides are TGTGCCAGCAGCCCCAGGACATCCAGCACAGATACGCAGTATTTT. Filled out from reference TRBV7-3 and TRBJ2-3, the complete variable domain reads GAGVSQTPSNKVTEKGKYVELRCDPISGHTALYWYRQSLGQGPEFLIYFQGTGAADDSGLPNDRFFAVRPEGSVSTLKIQRTERGDSAVYLCASSPRTSSTDTQYFGPGTRLTVL.

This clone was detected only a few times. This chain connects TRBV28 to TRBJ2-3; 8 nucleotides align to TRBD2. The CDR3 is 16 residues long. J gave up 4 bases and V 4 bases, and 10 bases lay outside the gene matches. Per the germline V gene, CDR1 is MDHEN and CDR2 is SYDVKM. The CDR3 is CASSSLSGGRADTQYF. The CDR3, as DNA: TGTGCCAGCAGTTCTCTCTCGGGGGGGCGGGCAGATACGCAGTATTTT.

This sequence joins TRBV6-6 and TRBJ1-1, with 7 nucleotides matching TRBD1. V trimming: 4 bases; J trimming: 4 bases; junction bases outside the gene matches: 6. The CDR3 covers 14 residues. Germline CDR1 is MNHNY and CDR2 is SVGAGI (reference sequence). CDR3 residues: CASSFDRASTEAFF. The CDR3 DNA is TGTGCCAGCAGTTTTGACAGGGCAAGCACTGAAGCTTTCTTT.

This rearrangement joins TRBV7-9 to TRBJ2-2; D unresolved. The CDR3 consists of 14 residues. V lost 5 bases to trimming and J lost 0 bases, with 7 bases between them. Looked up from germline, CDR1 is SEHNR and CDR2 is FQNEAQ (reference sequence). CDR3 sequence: CASSRVTNTGELFF. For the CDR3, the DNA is TGTGCCAGCAGCCGGGTTACGAACACCGGGGAGCTGTTTTTT.

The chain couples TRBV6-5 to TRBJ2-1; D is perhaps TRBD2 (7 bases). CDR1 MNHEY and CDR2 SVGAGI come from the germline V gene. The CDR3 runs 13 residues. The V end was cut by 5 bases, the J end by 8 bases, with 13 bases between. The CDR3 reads CASSRAGAYEQFF. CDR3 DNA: TGTGCCAGCAGTCGGGCGGGGGCCTATGAGCAGTTCTTC.

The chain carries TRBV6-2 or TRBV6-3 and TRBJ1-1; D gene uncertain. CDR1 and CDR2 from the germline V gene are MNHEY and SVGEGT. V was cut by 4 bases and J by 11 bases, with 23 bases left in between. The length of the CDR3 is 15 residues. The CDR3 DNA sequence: TGTGCCAGCAGTTTGGCTCAGGATTCTCGGAGAGGGGCTTTCTTT. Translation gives CASSLAQDSRRGAFF.

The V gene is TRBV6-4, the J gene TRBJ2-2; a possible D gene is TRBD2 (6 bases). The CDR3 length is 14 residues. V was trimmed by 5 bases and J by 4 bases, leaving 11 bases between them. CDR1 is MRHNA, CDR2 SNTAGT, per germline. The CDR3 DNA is TGTGCCAGCAGTCCTTTGGAGGGCACCGGGGAGCTGTTTTTT. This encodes CASSPLEGTGELFF.

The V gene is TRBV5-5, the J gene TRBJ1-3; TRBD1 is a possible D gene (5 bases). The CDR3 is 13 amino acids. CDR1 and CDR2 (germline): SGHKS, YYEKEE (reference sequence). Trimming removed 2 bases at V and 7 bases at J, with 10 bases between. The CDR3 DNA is TGTGCCAGCAGCTTATTGACAGCTAACACCATATATTTT. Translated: CASSLLTANTIYF.

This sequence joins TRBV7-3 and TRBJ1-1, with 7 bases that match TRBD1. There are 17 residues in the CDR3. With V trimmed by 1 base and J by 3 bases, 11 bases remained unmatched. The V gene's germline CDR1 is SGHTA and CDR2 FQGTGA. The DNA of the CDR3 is TGTGCCAGCAGCTTAAGTCGGGGCAGGGGGAGCCACACTGAAGCTTTCTTT. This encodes CASSLSRGRGSHTEAFF. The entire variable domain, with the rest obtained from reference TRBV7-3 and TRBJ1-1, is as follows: GAGVSQTPSNKVTEKGKYVELRCDPISGHTALYWYRQSLGQGPEFLIYFQGTGAADDSGLPNDRFFAVRPEGSVSTLKIQRTERGDSAVYLCASSLSRGRGSHTEAFFGQGTRLTVV.

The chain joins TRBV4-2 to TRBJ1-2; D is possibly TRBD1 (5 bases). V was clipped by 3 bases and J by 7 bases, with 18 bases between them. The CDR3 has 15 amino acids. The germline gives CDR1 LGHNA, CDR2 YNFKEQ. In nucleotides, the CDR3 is TGTGCCAGCAGCCAGTCATTGACAGAGGTCGTTGGCTACACCTTC. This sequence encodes CASSQSLTEVVGYTF.

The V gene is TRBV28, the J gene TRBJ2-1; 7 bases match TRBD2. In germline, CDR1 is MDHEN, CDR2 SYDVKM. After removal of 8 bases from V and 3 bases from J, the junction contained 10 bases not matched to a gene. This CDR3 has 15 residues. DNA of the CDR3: TGTGCCAGCCAGGACCGGGACTACCTCTACAATGAGCAGTTCTTC. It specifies CASQDRDYLYNEQFF.

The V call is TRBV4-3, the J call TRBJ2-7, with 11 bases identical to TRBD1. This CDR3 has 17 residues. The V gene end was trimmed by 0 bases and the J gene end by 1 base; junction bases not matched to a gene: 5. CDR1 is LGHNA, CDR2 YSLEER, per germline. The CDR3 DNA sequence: TGCGCCAGCAGCCAAGATCTAGGACAGGGGGCTTCCTACGAGCAGTACTTC. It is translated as CASSQDLGQGASYEQYF.

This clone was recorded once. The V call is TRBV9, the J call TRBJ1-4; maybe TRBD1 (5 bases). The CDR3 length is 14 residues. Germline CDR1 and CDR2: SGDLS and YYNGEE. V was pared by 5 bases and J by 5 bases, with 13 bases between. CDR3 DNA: TGTGCCAGCAGTCAAAGGGAGGGGAATGAAAAACTGTTTTTT. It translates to CASSQREGNEKLFF.

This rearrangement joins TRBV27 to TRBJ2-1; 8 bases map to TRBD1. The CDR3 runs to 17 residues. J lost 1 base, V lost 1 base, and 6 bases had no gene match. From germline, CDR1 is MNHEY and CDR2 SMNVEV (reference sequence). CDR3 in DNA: TGTGCCAGCAGTTTATTAAGACAGGGGAATTCCTACAATGAGCAGTTCTTC. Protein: CASSLLRQGNSYNEQFF.

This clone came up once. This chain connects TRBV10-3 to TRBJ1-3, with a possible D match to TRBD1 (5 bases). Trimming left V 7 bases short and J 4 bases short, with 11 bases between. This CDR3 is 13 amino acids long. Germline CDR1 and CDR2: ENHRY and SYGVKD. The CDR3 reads CAITSGNGNTIYF. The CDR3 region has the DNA TGTGCCATCACGTCAGGGAACGGAAACACCATATATTTT.

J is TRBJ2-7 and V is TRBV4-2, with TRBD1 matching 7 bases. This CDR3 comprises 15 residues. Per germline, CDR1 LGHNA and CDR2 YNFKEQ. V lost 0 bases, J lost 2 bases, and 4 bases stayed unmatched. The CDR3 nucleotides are TGTGCCAGCAGCCAAGATTCAGGGGGTACCTACGAGCAGTACTTC. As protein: CASSQDSGGTYEQYF.

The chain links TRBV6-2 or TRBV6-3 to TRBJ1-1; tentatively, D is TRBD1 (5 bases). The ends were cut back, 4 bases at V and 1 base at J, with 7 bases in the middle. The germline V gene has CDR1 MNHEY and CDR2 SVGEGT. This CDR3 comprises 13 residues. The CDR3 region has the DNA TGTGCCAGCAGTTCTGACAGGAACACTGAAGCTTTCTTT. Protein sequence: CASSSDRNTEAFF.

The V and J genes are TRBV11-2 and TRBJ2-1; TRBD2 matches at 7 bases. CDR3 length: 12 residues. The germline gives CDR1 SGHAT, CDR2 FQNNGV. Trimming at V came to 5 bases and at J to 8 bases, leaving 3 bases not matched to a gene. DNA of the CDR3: TGTGCCAGCAGCGGGAGGGTGGATGAGCAGTTCTTC. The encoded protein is CASSGRVDEQFF.

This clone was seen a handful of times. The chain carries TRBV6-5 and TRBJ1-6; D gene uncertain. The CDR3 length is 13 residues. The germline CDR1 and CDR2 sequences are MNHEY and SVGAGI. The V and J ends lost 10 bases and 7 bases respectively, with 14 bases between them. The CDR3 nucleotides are TGTGCCACCCGAGCCGTAGAAAATTCACCCCTCCACTTT. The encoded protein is CATRAVENSPLHF.

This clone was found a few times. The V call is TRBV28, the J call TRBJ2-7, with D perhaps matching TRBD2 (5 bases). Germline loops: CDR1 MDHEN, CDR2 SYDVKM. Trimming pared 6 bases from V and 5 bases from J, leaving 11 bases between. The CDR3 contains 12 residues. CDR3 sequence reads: CASRTTSHEQYF. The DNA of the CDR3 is TGTGCCAGCAGAACTACTAGTCACGAGCAGTACTTC.

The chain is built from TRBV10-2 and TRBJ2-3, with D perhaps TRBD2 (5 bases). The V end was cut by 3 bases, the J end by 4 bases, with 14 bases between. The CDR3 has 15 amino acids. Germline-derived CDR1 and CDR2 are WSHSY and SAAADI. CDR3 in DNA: TGCGCCAGCAGTGACCTAGCTGTTTCCTCAGATACGCAGTATTTT. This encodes CASSDLAVSSDTQYF.